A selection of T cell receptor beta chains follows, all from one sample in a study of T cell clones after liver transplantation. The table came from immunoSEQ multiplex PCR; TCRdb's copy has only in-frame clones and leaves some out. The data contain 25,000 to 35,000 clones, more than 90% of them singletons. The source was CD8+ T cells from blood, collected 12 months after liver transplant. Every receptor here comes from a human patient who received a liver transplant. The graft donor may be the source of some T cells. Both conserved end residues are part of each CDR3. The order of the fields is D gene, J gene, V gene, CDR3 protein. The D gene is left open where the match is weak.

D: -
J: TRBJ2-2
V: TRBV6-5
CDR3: CASSRTPNTGELFF

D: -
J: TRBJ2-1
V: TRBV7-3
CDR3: CASSPILTSVNEQFF

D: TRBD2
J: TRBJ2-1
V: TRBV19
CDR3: CASSGTGTSGYNEQFF

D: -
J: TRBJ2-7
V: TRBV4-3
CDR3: CASNPLGTAEQYF

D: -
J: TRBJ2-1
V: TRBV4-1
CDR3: CASSQAYNEQFF

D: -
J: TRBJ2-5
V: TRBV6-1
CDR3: CASSELFRGQETQYF

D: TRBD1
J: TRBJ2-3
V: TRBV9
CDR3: CASSGQGLGTDTQYF

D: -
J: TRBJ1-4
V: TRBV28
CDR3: CATRSGHRLRGKFNEKLFF

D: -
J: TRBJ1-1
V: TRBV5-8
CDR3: CASSSDTEAFF

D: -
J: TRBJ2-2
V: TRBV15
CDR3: CATSPITGELFF

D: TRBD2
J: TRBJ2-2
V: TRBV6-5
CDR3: CASKWTSGNTGELFF

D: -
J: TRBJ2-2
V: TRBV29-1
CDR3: CSVTEAGELFF

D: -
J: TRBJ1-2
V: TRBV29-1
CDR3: CSVEGRGGYTF

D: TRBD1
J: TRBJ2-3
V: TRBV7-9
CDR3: CASSLGSLDRATDTQYF

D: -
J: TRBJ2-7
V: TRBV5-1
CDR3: CASSKASSFNYEQYF

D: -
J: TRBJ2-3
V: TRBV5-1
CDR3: CASSLAGRPSTDTQYF

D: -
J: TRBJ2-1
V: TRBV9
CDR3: CASSDGGGYNEQFF

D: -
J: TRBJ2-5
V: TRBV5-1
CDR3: CASSLTYQETQYF

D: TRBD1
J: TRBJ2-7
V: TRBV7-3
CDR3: CASSPRDRPDSYEQYF

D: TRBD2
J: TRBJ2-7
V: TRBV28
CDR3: CASSPKGRLAEGNEQYF

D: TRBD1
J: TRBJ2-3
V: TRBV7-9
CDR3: CASSALQGMTDTQYF

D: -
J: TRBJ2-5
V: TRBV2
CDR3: CASSEEVGGETQYF

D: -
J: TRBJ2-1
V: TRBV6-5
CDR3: CASSYGESYNEQFF

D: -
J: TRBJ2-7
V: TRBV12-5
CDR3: CASGFGQPTYEQYF

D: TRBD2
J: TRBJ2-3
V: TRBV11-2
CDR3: CASSNPLAGAIRADTQYF

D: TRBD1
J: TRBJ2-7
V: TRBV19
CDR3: CASSIATTGTGYEQYF

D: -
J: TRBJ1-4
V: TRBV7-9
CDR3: CASSRKTATNEKLFF

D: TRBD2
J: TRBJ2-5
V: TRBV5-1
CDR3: CASSTRLAGGGETQYF

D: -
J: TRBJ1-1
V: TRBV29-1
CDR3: CSIREAMNTEAFF

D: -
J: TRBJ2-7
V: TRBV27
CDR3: CASSLRGAQNEQYF

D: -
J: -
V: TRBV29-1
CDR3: CSVGSRNEQYF

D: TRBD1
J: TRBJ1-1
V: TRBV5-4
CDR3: CASSLAGTGRMAEAFF

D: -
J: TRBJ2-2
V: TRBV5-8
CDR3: CASSLFITGELFF